This is a list of T cell receptor beta chains from one sample in a study of blood T cell repertoires in COVID-19. Profiling relied on immunoSEQ multiplex PCR, and the TCRdb table lists in-frame clones only, not all of them. The table includes roughly 370,000 clones, 85% to 90% detected once. The specimen sequenced was PBMCs or T cells enriched from blood (not recorded which). Receptor source: a woman aged 45-59 years who had recovered from COVID-19. The CDR3 runs from the conserved cysteine through the conserved F or W. A D gene is named only where the DNA matches it firmly. Clone size is not always given. Where it is, it says once, few, many or a class for expanded clones.

j_gene: TRBJ1-5
abundance: many
d_gene: .
v_gene: TRBV6-1
CDR3nt: TGTGCCAGCAGTGATCCGGCCAGGGATCAGCCCCAGCATTTT
CDR3aa: CASSDPARDQPQHF

j_gene: TRBJ1-2
abundance: .
d_gene: .
v_gene: TRBV12-3/TRBV12-4
CDR3nt: TGTGCCAGCAGCCCCCTTGAGGGCAGTGGCTACACCTTC
CDR3aa: CASSPLEGSGYTF

j_gene: TRBJ1-2
abundance: .
d_gene: TRBD1
v_gene: TRBV5-1
CDR3nt: TGCGCCAGCAGCTTGCAGGGGGCGGGTAAGGGCTACACCTTC
CDR3aa: CASSLQGAGKGYTF

j_gene: TRBJ2-5
abundance: .
d_gene: .
v_gene: TRBV11-3
CDR3nt: TGTGCCAGCAGCGGTCGACTAGATGGGACCCAGTACTTC
CDR3aa: CASSGRLDGTQYF

j_gene: TRBJ2-1
abundance: .
d_gene: .
v_gene: TRBV21-1
CDR3nt: TGTGCCAGCAGCAAGTTTGGACAGCCGTTCTACAATGAGCAGTTCTTC
CDR3aa: CASSKFGQPFYNEQFF

j_gene: TRBJ2-2
abundance: .
d_gene: .
v_gene: TRBV2
CDR3nt: TGTGCCAGCAGAGAGAGGGGGACCGGGGAGCTGTTTTTT
CDR3aa: CASRERGTGELFF

j_gene: TRBJ2-7
abundance: .
d_gene: TRBD2
v_gene: TRBV5-1
CDR3nt: TGCGCCAGCAGAAAGGTGGGAGGAGCGGGGGTCGCCTACGAGCAGTACTTC
CDR3aa: CASRKVGGAGVAYEQYF

j_gene: TRBJ1-2
abundance: .
d_gene: .
v_gene: TRBV7-9
CDR3nt: TGTGCCAGCAGCTTGGTGGACAACGATGGCTACACCTTC
CDR3aa: CASSLVDNDGYTF

j_gene: TRBJ1-6
abundance: .
d_gene: TRBD1
v_gene: TRBV7-8
CDR3nt: TGTGCCAGCAGCTTAGATCAGGGGGCGCGTTCACCCCTCCACTTT
CDR3aa: CASSLDQGARSPLHF

j_gene: TRBJ1-2
abundance: .
d_gene: .
v_gene: TRBV7-2
CDR3nt: TGTGCCAGCAGCTTCACCGTTACAGTTACTAACTATGGCTACACCTTC
CDR3aa: CASSFTVTVTNYGYTF

j_gene: TRBJ1-2
abundance: .
d_gene: .
v_gene: TRBV3-1/TRBV3-2
CDR3nt: TGTGCCAGCAGCCAAGCGGCAGGGCTATATGGCTACACCTTC
CDR3aa: CASSQAAGLYGYTF

j_gene: TRBJ2-5
abundance: .
d_gene: .
v_gene: TRBV27
CDR3nt: TGTGCCAGCAGTTTATACATTGGGGGGATGGAGACCCAGTACTTC
CDR3aa: CASSLYIGGMETQYF

j_gene: TRBJ1-2
abundance: .
d_gene: .
v_gene: TRBV20-1
CDR3nt: TGCAGTGCTAGTCTGGGGGGGAGTGGCTACACCTTC
CDR3aa: CSASLGGSGYTF

j_gene: TRBJ1-2
abundance: .
d_gene: .
v_gene: TRBV6-5
CDR3nt: TGTGCCAGCAGCGACCCGACAGTAGCTAACTATGGCTACACCTTC
CDR3aa: CASSDPTVANYGYTF

j_gene: TRBJ2-3
abundance: .
d_gene: .
v_gene: TRBV5-1
CDR3nt: TGCGCCAGCAGCAGACAGACTCCCCAGGCAGATACGCAGTATTTT
CDR3aa: CASSRQTPQADTQYF

j_gene: TRBJ2-5
abundance: .
d_gene: .
v_gene: TRBV28
CDR3nt: TGTGCCAGCATGAGATCTAGCCGCCTCCAAGAGACCCAGTACTTC
CDR3aa: CASMRSSRLQETQYF

j_gene: TRBJ1-6
abundance: .
d_gene: TRBD1
v_gene: TRBV30
CDR3nt: TGTGCCTGGGGGCCGGGACAGGGTGATTCACCCCTCCACTTT
CDR3aa: CAWGPGQGDSPLHF

j_gene: TRBJ2-2
abundance: .
d_gene: .
v_gene: TRBV5-1
CDR3nt: TGCGCCAGCCAGGCTTTACCCAGGAGCGGGAACACCGGGGAGCTGTTTTTT
CDR3aa: CASQALPRSGNTGELFF

j_gene: TRBJ1-6
abundance: .
d_gene: TRBD1
v_gene: TRBV19
CDR3nt: TGTGCCAGTAGTCAAAGGGACAGGTCACCCCTCCACTTT
CDR3aa: CASSQRDRSPLHF

j_gene: TRBJ1-5
abundance: once
d_gene: TRBD1
v_gene: TRBV28
CDR3nt: TGTGCCAGCAGTTCTCAGGGGGCTAGCAATCAGCCCCAGCATTTT
CDR3aa: CASSSQGASNQPQHF

j_gene: TRBJ1-2
abundance: few
d_gene: .
v_gene: TRBV14
CDR3nt: TGTGCCAGCAGCCAAGATATCGCAGGGCCCTATGGCTACACCTTC
CDR3aa: CASSQDIAGPYGYTF

j_gene: TRBJ1-2
abundance: .
d_gene: .
v_gene: TRBV7-9
CDR3nt: TGTGCCAGCAGCTTAGACCTGGGCACTAACTATGGCTACACCTTC
CDR3aa: CASSLDLGTNYGYTF

j_gene: TRBJ2-5
abundance: .
d_gene: TRBD2
v_gene: TRBV4-1
CDR3nt: TGCGCCAGCAGCCAAGGTAGCGGGGGGGTCGAGACCCAGTACTTC
CDR3aa: CASSQGSGGVETQYF

j_gene: TRBJ1-6
abundance: .
d_gene: TRBD1
v_gene: TRBV6-5
CDR3nt: TGTGCCAGCAGTACCGGACAGGGGAGTTATTCACCCCTCCACTTT
CDR3aa: CASSTGQGSYSPLHF

j_gene: TRBJ1-5
abundance: .
d_gene: .
v_gene: TRBV7-6
CDR3nt: TGTGCCAGCAGCTTAGAACAGGGTTTCAATCAGCCCCAGCATTTT
CDR3aa: CASSLEQGFNQPQHF

j_gene: TRBJ1-2
abundance: once
d_gene: TRBD1
v_gene: TRBV28
CDR3nt: TGTGCCAGCAGTATCCCGACAGGGGCCGCAGCTAACTATGGCTACACCTTC
CDR3aa: CASSIPTGAAANYGYTF

j_gene: TRBJ2-1
abundance: .
d_gene: TRBD1
v_gene: TRBV29-1
CDR3nt: TGCAGCGTTGAGACAGGGCACAGCTCCTACAATGAGCAGTTCTTC
CDR3aa: CSVETGHSSYNEQFF

j_gene: TRBJ1-1
abundance: .
d_gene: TRBD1
v_gene: TRBV15
CDR3nt: TGTGCCACCAGCCTACAGGGGAGCGCCACTGAAGCTTTCTTT
CDR3aa: CATSLQGSATEAFF

j_gene: TRBJ2-7
abundance: .
d_gene: .
v_gene: TRBV5-6
CDR3nt: TGTGCCAGCAGCTTGGACCCAGGCTACTCACCCCACTCCTACGAGCAGTACTTC
CDR3aa: CASSLDPGYSPHSYEQYF

j_gene: TRBJ1-4
abundance: .
d_gene: .
v_gene: TRBV5-1
CDR3nt: TGCGCCAGCAGGGAAGAGGGCCTTAATGAAAAACTGTTTTTT
CDR3aa: CASREEGLNEKLFF

j_gene: TRBJ2-3
abundance: .
d_gene: TRBD1
v_gene: TRBV4-3
CDR3nt: TGCGCCAGCAGCCAAGATCTCCCGACAGGGTTCGGCACAGATACGCAGTATTTT
CDR3aa: CASSQDLPTGFGTDTQYF

j_gene: TRBJ1-6
abundance: once
d_gene: .
v_gene: TRBV27
CDR3nt: TGTGCCAGCAGTTATGAGGGTGAATGGTCACCCCTCCACTTT
CDR3aa: CASSYEGEWSPLHF

j_gene: TRBJ1-2
abundance: few
d_gene: .
v_gene: TRBV12-3/TRBV12-4
CDR3nt: TGTGCCAGCAGCTCGCCCTGGGAGCCCTACACCTTC
CDR3aa: CASSSPWEPYTF

j_gene: TRBJ1-4
abundance: .
d_gene: .
v_gene: TRBV18
CDR3nt: TGTGCCAGCTCACCAGGCCGAGGGAGTGAAAAACTGTTTTTT
CDR3aa: CASSPGRGSEKLFF

j_gene: TRBJ1-1
abundance: .
d_gene: .
v_gene: TRBV18
CDR3nt: TGTGCCAGCTCACCGAACTTTAACACTGAAGCTTTCTTT
CDR3aa: CASSPNFNTEAFF

j_gene: TRBJ1-1
abundance: .
d_gene: .
v_gene: TRBV3-1/TRBV3-2
CDR3nt: TGTGCCAGCAGCCTTACAGGTCCCACTGAAGCTTTCTTT
CDR3aa: CASSLTGPTEAFF